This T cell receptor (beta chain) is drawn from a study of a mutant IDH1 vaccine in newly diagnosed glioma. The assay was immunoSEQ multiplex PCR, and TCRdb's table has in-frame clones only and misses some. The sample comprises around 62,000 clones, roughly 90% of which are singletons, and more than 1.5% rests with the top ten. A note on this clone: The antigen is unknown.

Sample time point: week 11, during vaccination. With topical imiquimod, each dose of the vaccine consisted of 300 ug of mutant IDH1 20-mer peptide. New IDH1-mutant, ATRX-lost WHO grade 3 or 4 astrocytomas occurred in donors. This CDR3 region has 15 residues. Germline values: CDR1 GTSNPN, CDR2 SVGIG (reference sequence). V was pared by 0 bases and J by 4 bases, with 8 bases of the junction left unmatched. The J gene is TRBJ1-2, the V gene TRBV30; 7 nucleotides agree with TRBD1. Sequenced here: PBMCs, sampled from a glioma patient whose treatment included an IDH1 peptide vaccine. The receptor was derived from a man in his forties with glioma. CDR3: CAWSVRGGGGYGYTF. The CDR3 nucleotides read TGTGCCTGGAGTGTACGGGGAGGGGGCGGCTATGGCTACACCTTC.